The next 20 T cell receptor beta chains were all read from a single sample in a study of blood T cells in healthy people across ages. Next came a second PCR, run for about 7 to 12 cycles, which used a sample-barcoded 5' primer along with a J-beta primer mix. TCRdb redid the calling of the 5' RACE reads with MiXCR, one entry per CDR3 protein. This sample has more than 750,000 distinct CDR3 sequences, with almost 30% found just once. A further study also used this sample, focusing on T cells of mothers and their children.

The sequencing input was blood. The receptors originated from a woman in her thirties or forties in good health.

The V call is TRBV6-6, the J call TRBJ1-1; 8 bases line up with TRBD1. The CDR3 spans 15 residues. CDR1 MNHNY and CDR2 SVGAGI come from the germline V gene (reference sequence). V lost 2 bases, J lost 6 bases, and 8 bases stayed unmatched. CDR3 amino acids: CASSYTRQGRPEAFF. CDR3 DNA: TGTGCCAGCAGTTACACTAGACAGGGGAGACCTGAAGCTTTCTTT.

The genes are TRBV5-1 and TRBJ1-1; perhaps TRBD1 as D (5 bases). This CDR3 region has 16 residues. In germline, CDR1 is SGHRS, CDR2 YFSETQ. V was clipped by 0 bases and J by 2 bases, with 14 bases between them. CDR3 sequence reads: CASSLAQGTGNTEAFF. The CDR3, as DNA: TGCGCCAGCAGCTTGGCTCAGGGAACGGGAAACACTGAAGCTTTCTTT.

The rearrangement joins TRBV9 to TRBJ1-1; maybe TRBD1 (6 bases). Germline lookup yields CDR1 SGDLS and CDR2 YYNGEE. Trimming removed 8 bases at V and 3 bases at J, with 14 bases between. The CDR3 has 13 residues. This CDR3 reads CARTRDIHTEAFF. CDR3 nucleotide sequence: TGTGCCAGGACTCGGGACATCCACACTGAAGCTTTCTTT.

This chain joins TRBV7-9 and TRBJ2-4, with 8 bases lining up with TRBD1. Germline V lookup: CDR1 SEHNR, CDR2 FQNEAQ (reference sequence). After removal of 4 bases from V and 0 bases from J, the junction contained 11 bases not matched to a gene. The CDR3 length is 18 residues. CDR3 residues: CASSSTTGTGLAKNIQYF. CDR3 nucleotides: TGTGCCAGCAGCTCAACCACCGGGACAGGATTAGCCAAAAACATTCAGTACTTC.

The chain employs TRBV11-2 and TRBJ2-1, with D maybe TRBD1 (5 bases). Germline CDR1 reads SGHAT; CDR2 reads FQNNGV. Trimming removed 2 bases at V and 6 bases at J, with 26 bases between. The length of the CDR3 is 19 residues. The CDR3, as DNA: TGTGCCAGCAGCTTACGTAAAGGGGCGTCCGGTATAGCATCCAATGAGCAGTTCTTC. This encodes CASSLRKGASGIASNEQFF.

The table lists this clonotype with many counts. This chain joins TRBV6-1 and TRBJ2-1; no clear D gene. This CDR3 is 16 amino acids long. Germline CDR1 and CDR2: MNHNS and SASEGT. The V and J ends lost 1 base and 1 base respectively, with 11 bases between them. The CDR3 DNA sequence: TGTGCCAGCAGTGAAGGGACCTATACGTCCTACAATGAGCAGTTCTTC. Translated, it gives CASSEGTYTSYNEQFF.

This chain joins TRBV9 and TRBJ1-4; the match to TRBD1 covers 7 bases. CDR3 length: 16 residues. Germline V CDR1 and CDR2: SGDLS, YYNGEE. V was clipped by 1 base and J by 4 bases; unmatched bases: 7. The CDR3 region has the DNA TGTGCCAGCAGCGTATCAGGGGGGACGGGTAATGAAAAACTGTTTTTT. Residues: CASSVSGGTGNEKLFF.

J is TRBJ2-5 and V is TRBV28, with D tentatively TRBD2 (7 bases). Deletions cut 4 bases from V and 5 bases from J, with 14 bases between. CDR1 and CDR2 (germline): MDHEN, SYDVKM. The CDR3 is 14 amino acids. The CDR3, as DNA: TGTGCCAGCAGTTCGGTAGGGGGAGGGGAGACCCAGTACTTC. Its translation is CASSSVGGGETQYF.

The chain recombines TRBV3-1 with TRBJ2-7; 11 bases align to TRBD2. After removal of 7 bases from V and 3 bases from J, the junction contained 5 bases not matched to a gene. Germline V gene lookup returns CDR1 LGHDT and CDR2 YNNKEL (reference sequence). This CDR3 comprises 14 residues. The CDR3 bases are TGTGCCAGCACTGATAGCGGGGGGGGCTACGAGCAGTACTTC. It encodes CASTDSGGGYEQYF.

The chain employs TRBV28 and TRBJ2-1, with TRBD2 as a possible D gene (5 bases). The V gene lost 6 bases and the J gene lost 8 bases, with 20 bases spanning the gap. CDR1 and CDR2 (germline): MDHEN, SYDVKM. The CDR3 is 15 residues long. The CDR3: CASSSIQRGFDEQFF. The CDR3 nucleotides read TGTGCCAGCAGCTCCATTCAAAGAGGGTTCGATGAGCAGTTCTTC.

At least ten counts were recorded for this clonotype. This chain connects TRBV29-1 to TRBJ2-7, with 8 bases lining up with TRBD1. J gave up 4 bases and V 5 bases, and 10 bases lay outside the gene matches. The CDR3 is made up of 14 amino acids. CDR1 and CDR2 from the germline V gene are SQVTM and ANQGSEA. The CDR3: CSVTRQGTNYEQYF. DNA for the CDR3: TGCAGCGTTACCCGACAGGGGACCAATTACGAGCAGTACTTC.

A few counts support this clonotype. This chain connects TRBV5-1 to TRBJ2-3, with 10 bases matching TRBD2. With 4 bases clipped from V and 2 bases from J, the junction kept 4 bases outside the gene matches. CDR1 SGHRS and CDR2 YFSETQ come from the germline V gene. The CDR3 totals 15 residues. The CDR3 DNA reads as TGCGCCAGCAGCATCGGACTAGCGGACACAGATACGCAGTATTTT. Translated, it gives CASSIGLADTDTQYF.

This clonotype was picked up a small number of times. This rearrangement joins TRBV3-1 to TRBJ1-1; no definite D call. Germline assignment: CDR1 LGHDT and CDR2 YNNKEL (reference sequence). Trimming left V 2 bases short and J 3 bases short, with 13 bases between. The CDR3 contains 15 residues. CDR3 DNA: TGTGCCAGCAGCCAATGGCAGGTCCTGGACACTGAAGCTTTCTTT. This encodes CASSQWQVLDTEAFF.

Notes on this clonotype: One end of the junction varies from germline; a read error may be responsible. The chain is built from TRBV7-8 and TRBJ1-5; no definite D call. The germline V gene encodes CDR1 SGHVS and CDR2 FQNEAQ. The CDR3 extends over 20 amino acids. The CDR3 protein is CVSSLVNERLFTLDNQPQHF. The DNA for the CDR3 is TGTGTCAGCAGCTTAGTAAATGAACGGCTGTTTACACTTGATAATCAGCCCCAGCATTTT.

This clonotype was counted ten times or more. The V call is TRBV28, the J call TRBJ2-7; D is uncertain. The CDR3 loop spans 12 amino acids. Between the trimmed V and J ends, which lost 5 bases and 3 bases, there was a span of 8 bases. CDR1 is MDHEN and CDR2 is SYDVKM in the germline V gene. CDR3 protein: CASSPPLYEQYF. CDR3 sequence (DNA): TGTGCCAGCAGTCCCCCCCTCTACGAGCAGTACTTC.

This rearrangement joins TRBV12-3 or TRBV12-4 to TRBJ2-6; D is unclear. The CDR3 is 17 amino acids. Trimming left V 1 base short and J 2 bases short, with 12 bases between. In nucleotides, the CDR3 is TGTGCCAGCAGTTTAGACACATCAAGGACTGGGGCCAACGTCCTGACTTTC. Protein: CASSLDTSRTGANVLTF.

The chain employs TRBV18 and TRBJ1-1; D possibly corresponds to TRBD1 (5 bases). Trimming left V 2 bases short and J 3 bases short, with 10 bases between. This CDR3 is 14 amino acids long. Germline-derived CDR1 and CDR2 are KGHSH and LQKENI. CDR3 DNA sequence: TGTGCCAGCTCACCAGAGCTGGGGCACACTGAAGCTTTCTTT. This sequence encodes CASSPELGHTEAFF.

The chain uses TRBV29-1 and TRBJ2-7; 10 bases are a match to TRBD1. In germline, CDR1 is SQVTM, CDR2 ANQGSEA. V shed 0 bases, J shed 3 bases, and the junction held 8 bases outside the gene matches. The CDR3 contains 16 residues. The CDR3 sequence: CSVEDPRQGADYEQYF. DNA for the CDR3: TGCAGCGTTGAAGATCCTAGACAGGGGGCAGACTACGAGCAGTACTTC.

V gene TRBV15 combines with J gene TRBJ2-7, with unresolved D. The CDR3 loop spans 15 amino acids. CDR1 is LNHNV, CDR2 YYDKDF, per germline (reference sequence). The V and J ends lost 0 bases and 2 bases respectively, with 11 bases between them. DNA of the CDR3: TGTGCCACCAGCAGAGAATGGCCAGACACCTACGAGCAGTACTTC. Translated: CATSREWPDTYEQYF.

The chain joins TRBV28 to TRBJ1-4, with TRBD1 as a possible D gene (6 bases). Germline-derived CDR1 and CDR2 are MDHEN and SYDVKM. The CDR3 has 14 residues. Trimming took off 4 bases at V and 8 bases at J, with 14 bases between the two ends. The CDR3 DNA is TGTGCCAGCAGTTCAGGACAGCCCCGAGAAAAACTGTTTTTT. It encodes CASSSGQPREKLFF.